What follows are 14 T cell receptor beta chains derived from one specimen sequenced in a study of T cells in Graves' hyperthyroidism and ophthalmopathy. What was amplified from RNA transcripts were TCR beta CDR3 regions. When the TCR CDR3 underwent first-round RT-PCR, the HTBI primer set was used. TCRdb processed the multiplex PCR reads anew with MiXCR; each CDR3 protein has one entry. The table shows 250,000 to 300,000 distinct CDR3 sequences, with roughly a fifth occurring only once. The specimen was blood. The receptors shown here come from a man aged 50-60 years with Graves' ophthalmopathy.

The table lists this clonotype with a few counts. The chain couples TRBV28 to TRBJ1-2, with TRBD1 matching over 8 bases. Germline lookup yields CDR1 MDHEN and CDR2 SYDVKM. This CDR3 comprises 16 residues. After removal of 7 bases from V and 0 bases from J, the junction contained 10 bases not matched to a gene. The chain's CDR3 is CASKNSWDRTNYGYTF. DNA of the CDR3: TGTGCCAGCAAAAACTCTTGGGACAGGACTAACTATGGCTACACCTTC.

The V and J genes are TRBV7-9 and TRBJ2-3; 12 bases are a match to TRBD2. From germline, CDR1 is SEHNR and CDR2 FQNEAQ (reference sequence). With V trimmed by 5 bases and J by 2 bases, 5 bases remained unmatched. The CDR3 has 16 amino acids. CDR3 in DNA: TGTGCCAGCAGCCCCCCTAGCGGGAGGGCCACAGATACGCAGTATTTT. As protein: CASSPPSGRATDTQYF.

This clonotype came up a few times. The chain has TRBV5-1 and TRBJ1-5; maybe TRBD1 (6 bases). Germline lookup yields CDR1 SGHRS and CDR2 YFSETQ. CDR3 size: 15 residues. The V and J ends lost 1 base and 3 bases respectively, with 11 bases between them. As DNA, the CDR3 is TGCGCCAGCAGCTTGACCGGGGGCTTCAATCAGCCCCAGCATTTT. Protein: CASSLTGGFNQPQHF. Looking up the rest from reference TRBV5-1 and TRBJ1-5 gives the full variable domain: KAGVTQTPRYLIKTRGQQVTLSCSPISGHRSVSWYQQTPGQGLQFLFEYFSETQRNKGNFPGRFSGRQFSNSRSEMNVSTLELGDSALYLCASSLTGGFNQPQHFGDGTRLSIL.

This clonotype was observed a single time. This chain links TRBV9 with TRBJ1-5; D perhaps matches TRBD1 (6 bases). Germline lookup yields CDR1 SGDLS and CDR2 YYNGEE. This CDR3 spans 16 amino acids. The germline V and J ends were trimmed by 6 bases and 0 bases, with 16 bases remaining between them. The CDR3 loop reads CASIKRGGYSNQPQHF. The CDR3 DNA sequence: TGTGCCAGCATCAAAAGGGGGGGGTATAGCAATCAGCCCCAGCATTTT. Based on the CDR3 plus reference TRBV9 and TRBJ1-5, the full variable domain is DSGVTQTPKHLITATGQRVTLRCSPRSGDLSVYWYQQSLDQGLQFLIQYYNGEERAKGNILERFSAQQFPDLHSELNLSSLELGDSALYFCASIKRGGYSNQPQHFGDGTRLSIL.

This chain links TRBV5-1 with TRBJ1-1, with 7 bases aligning to TRBD1. V shed 3 bases, J shed 7 bases, and the junction held 6 bases outside the gene matches. The V gene's germline CDR1 is SGHRS and CDR2 YFSETQ. The CDR3 covers 13 residues. CDR3 protein: CASSSSRDSEAFF. CDR3 in DNA: TGCGCCAGCAGCTCTTCCCGGGACAGTGAAGCTTTCTTT.

V and J are TRBV20-1 and TRBJ2-6; D not certain. Germline loops: CDR1 DFQATT, CDR2 SNEGSKA (reference sequence). The V end lost 3 bases, the J end lost 2 bases, and 2 bases lay between the germline ends. This CDR3 spans 12 amino acids. The CDR3 loop is CSASPGANVLTF. The CDR3 DNA sequence: TGCAGTGCTAGTCCTGGGGCCAACGTCCTGACTTTC.

This clonotype has at least ten counts. J is TRBJ2-7 and V is TRBV3-1; no clear D. CDR3 length equals 12 residues. Germline-derived CDR1 and CDR2 are LGHDT and YNNKEL (reference sequence). V was shortened by 4 bases and J by 6 bases, with 10 bases between the two germline ends. The CDR3 loop reads CASSRQYGEQYF. CDR3 bases: TGTGCCAGCAGCCGACAATACGGCGAGCAGTACTTC.

This clonotype was detected many times. The rearrangement links TRBV28 to TRBJ1-1; possible D gene TRBD1, 6 bases. V was shortened by 0 bases and J by 0 bases, with 8 bases between the two germline ends. The V gene's germline CDR1 is MDHEN and CDR2 SYDVKM. The CDR3 has 15 residues. The CDR3 region has the DNA TGTGCCAGCAGTTTATGGGGGGGCCTGAACACTGAAGCTTTCTTT. It yields the protein CASSLWGGLNTEAFF.

This clonotype was seen ten or more times. This rearrangement joins TRBV30 to TRBJ1-2; D uncertain. The germline V gene has CDR1 GTSNPN and CDR2 SVGIG (reference sequence). CDR3 length equals 14 residues. V lost 7 bases and J lost 0, with 15 bases in between. Here the CDR3 reads CASRTSETNYGYTF. In DNA form, the CDR3 reads TGTGCCTCCCGGACGTCAGAAACTAACTATGGCTACACCTTC.

This clonotype was seen at least ten times. V usage is TRBV2 and J usage is TRBJ1-1, with unresolved D. With 7 bases removed from V and 0 bases from J, the gap between germline ends came to 12 bases. This CDR3 region has 14 residues. Germline values: CDR1 SNHLY, CDR2 FYNNEI. CDR3 coding DNA: TGTGCCAGCAAAGTGGAGAACATGAACACTGAAGCTTTCTTT. This gives the protein CASKVENMNTEAFF.

In its sample, this clonotype was seen many times. The J gene is TRBJ2-3, the V gene TRBV7-2, with D tentatively TRBD1 (6 bases). CDR1 SGHTA and CDR2 FQGNSA come from the germline V gene. The CDR3 is 14 amino acids. Trimming pared 4 bases from V and 5 bases from J, leaving 13 bases between. The CDR3: CASSSQWGQDTQYF. In DNA, the CDR3 is TGTGCCAGCAGCTCCCAGTGGGGGCAAGATACGCAGTATTTT.

This clonotype was recorded many times. The CDR3 spells CASRYPAGGFTEAFF. The CDR3 region has the DNA TGTGCCAGCAGATATCCGGCAGGGGGCTTCACTGAAGCTTTCTTT. The chain carries TRBV28 and TRBJ1-1; the match to TRBD1 covers 8 bases. CDR3 length: 15 residues. The germline V gene encodes CDR1 MDHEN and CDR2 SYDVKM. V shed 6 bases and J 4 bases; nucleotides not matched to a gene: 10.

This clonotype was seen at least ten times. This chain uses TRBV12-3 or TRBV12-4 with TRBJ2-5; D uncertain. The CDR3 contains 14 residues. V lost 7 bases to trimming and J lost 1 base, with 13 bases between them. The CDR3 region has the DNA TGTGCCAGCACTAGGAGTCAGGTCCAAGAGACCCAGTACTTC. It specifies CASTRSQVQETQYF.

This clonotype was picked up a small number of times. This sequence joins TRBV12-3 or TRBV12-4 and TRBJ2-1; D is ambiguous. V lost 7 bases to trimming and J lost 2 bases, with 15 bases between them. This CDR3 has 15 residues. CDR3 in amino acids: CASTVTQLTYNEQFF. Here the CDR3 DNA reads TGTGCCAGCACTGTGACCCAACTTACCTACAATGAGCAGTTCTTC.